The clone carrying this T cell receptor (beta chain) was found a few times. Mismatch with germline at one junction end may stem from a read error. This entry comes from a study of follicular helper T cells after annual influenza vaccination. Generated by immunoSEQ multiplex PCR, the TCRdb table keeps only in-frame clones and is missing some. The sample includes a few thousand clones, approximately 80% of them seen just once. Time point: 2015-2016 season, pre-vaccination. Adults were given seasonal inactivated influenza vaccine, and blood CD4 subsets were sorted before and after vaccination. This specimen was CXCR5+ CD38- circulating T follicular helper cells from blood, taken on the day of influenza vaccination. Subset indicated: circulating Tfh, non-naive CD4+CXCR5+PD-1+ (ICOS+CD38+ or ICOS-CD38-). The clonotype comes from an adult who received the influenza vaccine.

The DNA for the CDR3 is TGTGCCCCCAGACAATGGGGGGGTGGCAATCAGCCCCAGCATTTT. Translating gives CAPRQWGGGNQPQHF. V is TRBV15 and J is TRBJ1-5; perhaps TRBD1 as D (5 bases). This CDR3 is built from 15 residues. Germline lookup yields CDR1 LNHNV and CDR2 YYDKDF (reference sequence).